The 31 T cell receptor beta chains below all came from one sample that was sequenced in a study of T cell repertoires in cytomegalovirus infection. TCRdb fed the reads into MiXCR, producing one record per CDR3 protein. The table includes roughly 120,000 distinct CDR3 sequences, 32% detected once. Their target antigens are unknown. Sequencing was performed on CD8+ T cells from cultured PBMCs, taken from culture after CMV antigen stimulation. These receptors came from a human donor in good health (CMV status not recorded). Some clones in this sample may be carry-over from other donors' samples.

This clonotype was picked up a small number of times. The chain is built from TRBV12-3 or TRBV12-4 and TRBJ1-5; 8 nucleotides line up with TRBD1. This CDR3 has 15 residues. V lost 2 bases, J lost 1 base, and 1 base stayed unmatched. The DNA of the CDR3 is TGTGCCAGCAGTTTAACAGGGGGGAGCAATCAGCCCCAGCATTTT. Translated: CASSLTGGSNQPQHF.

J is TRBJ2-1 and V is TRBV20-1; D gene unclear. Trimming shortened V by 3 bases and J by 9 bases, and 9 bases separated the two germline ends. The CDR3 is 11 amino acids. Germline V gene sequence: CDR1 DFQATT, CDR2 SNEGSKA (reference sequence). The CDR3 loop reads CSASQSGEQFF. The DNA for the CDR3 is TGCAGTGCTAGCCAGTCCGGTGAGCAGTTCTTC.

This clonotype has just a few counts. This chain connects TRBV13 to TRBJ2-1; 7 bases are shared with TRBD1. J lost 0 bases, V lost 5 bases, and 7 bases had no gene match. CDR3 size: 16 residues. Germline-derived CDR1 and CDR2 are PRHDT and FYEKMQ (reference sequence). CDR3 sequence: CASSPDTGVSYNEQFF. The CDR3, as DNA: TGTGCCAGCAGCCCGGACACAGGGGTCTCCTACAATGAGCAGTTCTTC.

This clonotype appeared once. The gene calls are TRBV4-2 and TRBJ1-1; 10 bases align to TRBD1. This CDR3 comprises 15 residues. Germline V gene lookup returns CDR1 LGHNA and CDR2 YNFKEQ. V shed 0 bases and J 5 bases; nucleotides not matched to a gene: 3. CDR3 amino acids: CASSQDKGQGTEAFF. The CDR3 nucleotides are TGTGCCAGCAGCCAAGATAAGGGACAGGGGACTGAAGCTTTCTTT.

The CDR3 DNA is TGTGCCAGCAACGAGGGGGCCCACACAGATACGCAGTATTTT. It is translated as CASNEGAHTDTQYF. This chain joins TRBV11-2 and TRBJ2-3, with 7 positions matching TRBD1. Per the germline V gene, CDR1 is SGHAT and CDR2 is FQNNGV. The J segment lost 2 bases and the V segment lost 7 bases, leaving 6 bases of the junction unmatched. This CDR3 has 14 amino acids.

This clonotype was counted many times. J is TRBJ1-5 and V is TRBV7-8, with 7 bases that match TRBD1. Germline values: CDR1 SGHVS, CDR2 FQNEAQ. The trim removed 4 bases at V and 3 bases at J, leaving 9 bases unmatched. The CDR3 has 16 amino acids. CDR3 loop: CASSSYPQGDNQPQHF. In DNA, the CDR3 is TGTGCCAGCAGCTCCTACCCCCAGGGGGACAATCAGCCCCAGCATTTT. The entire variable domain, with the rest obtained from reference TRBV7-8 and TRBJ1-5, is as follows: GAGVSQSPRYKVAKRGQDVALRCDPISGHVSLFWYQQALGQGPEFLTYFQNEAQLDKSGLPSDRFFAERPEGSVSTLKIQRTQQEDSAVYLCASSSYPQGDNQPQHFGDGTRLSIL.

A word on this clonotype: Since a much larger clone is just one base distant, this may be a read error. This chain connects TRBV7-2 to TRBJ2-1; possible D gene TRBD2, 6 bases. Germline assignment: CDR1 SGHTA and CDR2 FQGNSA. This CDR3 contains 11 residues. CDR3 loop: CASSLFREQVF. The CDR3 bases are TGTGCCAGCAGCTTATTCCGGGAGCAGGTCTTC.

The chain has TRBV6-1 and TRBJ1-1; D gene uncertain. V was shortened by 3 bases and J by 5 bases, with 16 bases between the two germline ends. The V gene's germline CDR1 is MNHNS and CDR2 SASEGT. CDR3 length equals 15 residues. CDR3 DNA sequence: TGTGCCAGCAGTGACGCACCCGGGATAGGGACTGAAGCTTTCTTT. Translation gives CASSDAPGIGTEAFF.

The chain employs TRBV4-2 and TRBJ2-1; D perhaps matches TRBD2 (6 bases). Trimming took off 3 bases at V and 0 bases at J, with 15 bases between the two ends. Germline CDR1 and CDR2: LGHNA and YNFKEQ. The CDR3 is made up of 17 amino acids. CDR3 nucleotides: TGTGCCAGCAGCCACCGTTGGGCGGGGACCTCCTACAATGAGCAGTTCTTC. Protein sequence: CASSHRWAGTSYNEQFF.

The rearrangement joins TRBV25-1 to TRBJ2-1; D is unclear. Germline lookup yields CDR1 MGHDK and CDR2 SYGVNS. Trimming cost V 5 bases and J 7 bases, with 12 bases left between them. The length of the CDR3 is 13 residues. CDR3 nucleotides: TGTGCCAGCAGTTCCCCGGGTGGTAATGAGCAGTTCTTC. Its translation: CASSSPGGNEQFF. The full variable domain, in which reference TRBV25-1 and TRBJ2-1 provide the parts outside the CDR3, is EADIYQTPRYLVIGTGKKITLECSQTMGHDKMYWYQQDPGMELHLIHYSYGVNSTEKGDLSSESTVSRIRTEHFPLTLESARPSHTSQYLCASSSPGGNEQFFGPGTRLTVL.

The gene calls are TRBV28 and TRBJ2-1, with 9 bases aligning to TRBD2. The germline V gene encodes CDR1 MDHEN and CDR2 SYDVKM. The V and J ends lost 2 bases and 6 bases, in that order; junction bases with no gene match: 14. The CDR3 runs 18 residues. This CDR3 reads CASSLAPWGGGAFNEQFF. For the CDR3, the DNA is TGTGCCAGCAGTTTAGCCCCCTGGGGCGGGGGGGCCTTCAATGAGCAGTTCTTC.

The V gene is TRBV14, the J gene TRBJ1-4; 7 nucleotides line up with TRBD1. There are 18 residues in the CDR3. Losses at the gene ends were 3 bases for V and 2 bases for J; bases not matched to a gene: 12. Germline V lookup: CDR1 SGHDN, CDR2 FVKESK. The CDR3: CASSQGQLSSSTNEKLFF. The CDR3 region has the DNA TGTGCCAGCAGCCAGGGACAGCTATCCTCCTCGACTAATGAAAAACTGTTTTTT.

In this sample, this clonotype turned up a few times. The chain carries TRBV7-2 and TRBJ2-7; TRBD2 is a possible D gene (6 bases). This CDR3 has 14 amino acids. Trimming pared 5 bases from V and 1 base from J, leaving 12 bases between. The germline CDR1 and CDR2 sequences are SGHTA and FQGNSA. Here the CDR3 reads CASSPLGLSYEQYF. As DNA, the CDR3 is TGTGCCAGCAGCCCCCTCGGACTATCCTACGAGCAGTACTTC.

This chain joins TRBV28 and TRBJ2-5; D gene ambiguous. The germline V and J ends were trimmed by 5 bases and 5 bases, with 12 bases remaining between them. Per the germline V gene, CDR1 is MDHEN and CDR2 is SYDVKM. CDR3 length: 13 residues. CDR3 residues: CASSTDSGETQYF. CDR3 sequence (DNA): TGTGCCAGCAGTACGGATTCCGGGGAGACCCAGTACTTC.

J is TRBJ1-1 and V is TRBV2; TRBD1 matches at 7 bases. CDR1 and CDR2 from the germline V gene are SNHLY and FYNNEI. The CDR3 has 11 amino acids. V dropped 6 bases and J dropped 8; count of bases not matched to a gene: 3. As DNA, the CDR3 is TGTGCCAGCAGAAACAGGGGCGAAGCTTTCTTT. It encodes CASRNRGEAFF.

This clonotype came up many times. The V call is TRBV10-3, the J call TRBJ2-1; D ambiguous. Germline CDR1 reads ENHRY; CDR2 reads SYGVKD. The CDR3 totals 12 residues. Trimming took 7 bases from V and 3 from J, leaving 7 bases between them. The CDR3 DNA is TGTGCCATCATGGATAACTACAATGAGCAGTTCTTC. Amino acid sequence: CAIMDNYNEQFF.

This clonotype was recorded once. The rearrangement joins TRBV29-1 to TRBJ1-3; D ambiguous. Trimming took 4 bases from V and 3 from J, leaving 10 bases between them. CDR1 and CDR2 (germline): SQVTM, ANQGSEA. CDR3 size: 13 residues. CDR3 coding DNA: TGCAGCGTTGGCGGGGTCGGTGGAAACACCATATATTTT. Encoded protein: CSVGGVGGNTIYF.

The chain employs TRBV7-6 and TRBJ2-3, with D hard to call. The CDR3 totals 18 residues. V dropped 4 bases and J dropped 0 bases, with 20 bases sitting between them. The germline V gene has CDR1 SGHVS and CDR2 FNYEAQ. Here the CDR3 reads CASSSPLPTTASTDTQYF. CDR3 in DNA: TGTGCCAGCAGCTCCCCCCTACCGACAACAGCTAGCACAGATACGCAGTATTTT. The entire variable domain, with the rest obtained from reference TRBV7-6 and TRBJ2-3, is as follows: GAGVSQSPRYKVTKRGQDVALRCDPISGHVSLYWYRQALGQGPEFLTYFNYEAQQDKSGLPNDRFSAERPEGSISTLTIQRTEQRDSAMYRCASSSPLPTTASTDTQYFGPGTRLTVL.

V usage is TRBV5-1 and J usage is TRBJ2-7; 10 bases align to TRBD1. Trimming removed 0 bases from V and 0 bases from J; junction bases left unmatched: 9. Germline CDR1 and CDR2: SGHRS and YFSETQ. The CDR3 loop spans 18 amino acids. The CDR3 spells CASSLAPGQGSSSYEQYF. The CDR3 DNA reads TGCGCCAGCAGCTTGGCCCCGGGACAGGGGTCGAGCTCCTACGAGCAGTACTTC.

This clonotype was observed a few times. The chain uses TRBV7-2 and TRBJ2-1, with D maybe TRBD2 (7 bases). Germline-derived CDR1 and CDR2 are SGHTA and FQGNSA. The CDR3 contains 15 residues. The germline V and J ends were trimmed by 0 bases and 4 bases, with 10 bases remaining between them. The CDR3 DNA is TGTGCCAGCAGCTTAGCGGGGGGGCGGTACAATGAGCAGTTCTTC. This encodes CASSLAGGRYNEQFF.

This clonotype was recorded many times. The chain links TRBV19 to TRBJ1-4; no reliable D call. There are 13 residues in the CDR3. V lost 5 bases and J lost 10, with 14 bases in between. Germline assignment: CDR1 LNHDA and CDR2 SQIVND (reference sequence). The CDR3 nucleotides are TGTGCCAGTAGTGGCCCCCCGGAGAGAAAACTGTTTTTT. This sequence encodes CASSGPPERKLFF. The full variable domain, completed using reference TRBV19 and TRBJ1-4, is DGGITQSPKYLFRKEGQNVTLSCEQNLNHDAMYWYRQDPGQGLRLIYYSQIVNDFQKGDIAEGYSVSREKKESFPLTVTSAQKNPTAFYLCASSGPPERKLFFGSGTQLSVL.

The chain recombines TRBV7-6 with TRBJ2-5; D remains ambiguous. The CDR3 is 15 residues long. Trimming left V 1 base short and J 4 bases short, with 13 bases between. Per germline, CDR1 SGHVS and CDR2 FNYEAQ. CDR3 coding DNA: TGTGCCAGCAGCTTAGTTTCGCAGAAGGGAGAGACCCAGTACTTC. This codes for CASSLVSQKGETQYF.

About this clonotype itself: A much larger clone lies a single base off, so this may be a read error. This chain connects TRBV27 to TRBJ1-4; D ambiguous. The V gene's germline CDR1 is MNHEY and CDR2 SMNVEV (reference sequence). V gave up 2 bases and J gave up 1 base, with 2 bases separating them. This CDR3 is 13 amino acids long. CDR3 sequence reads: CASSLVTNEKLFF. The CDR3 DNA reads as TGTGCCAGCAGTTTAGTAACTAATGAAAAACTGTTTTTT. Full variable domain (missing parts from reference TRBV27 and TRBJ1-4): EAQVTQNPRYLITVTGKKLTVTCSQNMNHEYMSWYRQDPGLGLRQIYYSMNVEVTDKGDVPEGYKVSRKEKRNFPLILESPSPNQTSLYFCASSLVTNEKLFFGSGTQLSVL.

The genes are TRBV6-2 or TRBV6-3 and TRBJ2-5, with D perhaps matching TRBD2 (5 bases). Trimming took 6 bases from V and 3 from J, leaving 14 bases between them. From germline, CDR1 is MNHEY and CDR2 SVGEGT. The CDR3 covers 14 residues. The CDR3 here is CASSSDTGKETQYF. For the CDR3, the DNA is TGTGCCAGCAGCTCCGACACGGGGAAAGAGACCCAGTACTTC.

The chain is built from TRBV12-3 or TRBV12-4 and TRBJ1-2; TRBD1 aligns across 11 bases. The trim removed 6 bases at V and 3 bases at J, leaving 9 bases unmatched. This CDR3 has 16 residues. The CDR3 reads CASSHSRDRGDYGYTF. The CDR3 bases are TGTGCCAGCAGCCACTCTCGGGACAGGGGGGACTATGGCTACACCTTC.

In the case of this clonotype: The junction differs from germline at one of its ends, possibly a read error. The V gene is TRBV5-6, the J gene TRBJ2-7; either TRBD1 or TRBD2 may fit D (5 bases each). Germline lookup yields CDR1 SGHDT and CDR2 YYEEEE. The CDR3 loop spans 11 amino acids. The CDR3, as DNA: TGTGCCAGCAGCTATACCGGGACGCAGCTCTTC. Encoded protein: CASSYTGTQLF.

V and J are TRBV20-1 and TRBJ2-5; 7 positions agree with TRBD2. CDR3 size: 13 residues. The V and J ends lost 5 bases and 5 bases, in that order; junction bases with no gene match: 8. The germline V gene encodes CDR1 DFQATT and CDR2 SNEGSKA (reference sequence). In DNA, the CDR3 is TGCAGTGCTGGGGGGAGGGGCATGGAGACCCAGTACTTC. Protein: CSAGGRGMETQYF.

The chain couples TRBV5-5 to TRBJ1-2; D is uncertain. Germline V gives CDR1 SGHKS, CDR2 YYEKEE (reference sequence). V was shortened by 4 bases and J by 8 bases, with 9 bases between the two germline ends. CDR3 length equals 11 residues. CDR3 protein: CASSASGGYTF. The DNA for the CDR3 is TGTGCCAGCAGCGCGAGTGGGGGCTACACCTTC. Full variable domain (remainder filled in from reference TRBV5-5 and TRBJ1-2): DAGVTQSPTHLIKTRGQQVTLRCSPISGHKSVSWYQQVLGQGPQFIFQYYEKEERGRGNFPDRFSARQFPNYSSELNVNALLLGDSALYLCASSASGGYTFGSGTRLTVV.

The V gene is TRBV28, the J gene TRBJ2-7; the D call may be TRBD1 or TRBD2 (5 bases each). In germline, CDR1 is MDHEN, CDR2 SYDVKM. This CDR3 comprises 15 residues. The V end was cut by 5 bases, the J end by 2 bases, with 16 bases between. The CDR3 coding sequence is TGTGCCAGCAGTGATCCGGGACCGGGAACCTACGAGCAGTACTTC. This translates into CASSDPGPGTYEQYF.

This clonotype was detected a few times. This chain uses TRBV28 with TRBJ2-1, with D possibly TRBD1 on 5 matching bases. The CDR3 runs to 16 residues. Trimming pared 5 bases from V and 3 bases from J, leaving 17 bases between. From germline, CDR1 is MDHEN and CDR2 SYDVKM. The DNA of the CDR3 is TGTGCCAGCAGTCCAACACAGGCGTTTAACTACAATGAGCAGTTCTTC. Residues: CASSPTQAFNYNEQFF.

V usage is TRBV5-1 and J usage is TRBJ1-1; D is possibly TRBD1 (5 bases). Germline V gene lookup returns CDR1 SGHRS and CDR2 YFSETQ. V was cut by 5 bases and J by 1 base, with 15 bases left in between. This CDR3 comprises 15 residues. CDR3 DNA: TGCGCCAGCAGGGCTCTACGCGGGGGGAACACTGAAGCTTTCTTT. Translation: CASRALRGGNTEAFF.